The T cell receptor beta chain under discussion was sequenced for a study of blood T cell repertoires in COVID-19 (dated by TCRdb to 2020 to 2022). Turning to the overall study: Samples covering the acute and convalescent phases of COVID-19 were provided by collaborators in the United States, Italy and Spain. The material from the prospective study consisted of cDNA or gDNA derived from T cells, B-cell-depleted T cells, or PBMCs. Deeply sampled blood TCRbeta repertoires from subjects exposed to, actively infected with, or recovered from COVID-19 were included in the dataset. A freely available public database, intended as a resource for researchers studying the immune response to SARS-CoV-2, is where the repertoires were released. The samples were drawn from two sources: the first 160 participants of the ongoing ImmuneRACE study, and 1,254 subjects contributed by 6 global collaborators. The sample metadata nearly always contained a de-identified subject ID, COVID-19 status, age in years and sex. Where available, HLA class I and class II types were taken from metadata supplied by the sample provider and were not determined by assay-based typing.

TCRbeta CDR3 regions were amplified from genomic DNA using the immunoSEQ Assay, a bias-controlled multiplex PCR. Turning to the authors' computational methods: The number of nucleated cells in each sample was estimated from the amplification of reference gene primers within the assay. To quantify the absolute abundance of each unique TCRbeta CDR3 rearrangement, sequence reads were collapsed and filtered. For each sample, productive Simpson clonality was calculated as the square root of Simpson's diversity index over productive rearrangements. Held by TCRdb, this immuneACCESS table contains in-frame sequences only and omits some clones. Under half of the omission traces to an unresolved V gene where checked; the cause of the rest is unknown. V and J calls and clone size follow that table, whereas D and trimming were derived from the DNA. The sample contains 140,000 to 150,000 clones, 88% of them found a single time. Clones ranked in the top ten supply roughly 2% of the sample.

As concerns this clone: The specificity of this receptor is unknown. Qualities for individual bases were not recorded, and no much larger clone is one base off.

Collaborating institutions collected whole blood in K2EDTA tubes following their own protocols. For TCRbeta analysis, collaborators shipped samples as frozen whole blood, isolated PBMCs, or DNA extracted from either of those sample types. The full study reports these points: Clinical and demographic metadata were provided uncurated, with the amount varying by source and participant.

The CDR3, from cysteine to phenylalanine, totals 15 residues. The DNA shown is the 45-base CDR3, in frame from base 1. Germline trimming: 5 bases from V, 8 bases from J; junction bases outside gene matches: 6. CDR1 SGHTA and CDR2 FQGTGA were looked up in the germline V gene. The sequence is built from TRBV7-3 and TRBJ2-2; 12 bases in between match TRBD2. This sequence originates from a human donor in a cohort sampled during active COVID-19. The sequenced sample was peripheral blood. DNA sequence: TGTGCCAGCAGCACGAGACTAGCGGGGGAAGGGGAGCTGTTTTTT. Its protein reads: CASSTRLAGEGELFF.